These 23 T cell receptor beta chains share one sample of origin, sequenced in a study of T cell changes during pregnancy in multiple sclerosis (dated by TCRdb to between 2019 and 2020). The library was generated by the immunoSEQ multiplex PCR assay. The table comes from immuneACCESS by way of TCRdb, which keeps in-frame sequences with V and J called. Part of the clones is missing from these tables; in studies checked, under half for an unresolved V gene and the rest for unknown reasons. The sample table shows under 45,000 clones, and around 90% are seen once. The ten top clones hold approximately 0.62% of the sample. Sample: CD4+ T cells from peripheral blood mononuclear cells, taken in the first trimester of pregnancy. These TCRs come from a female donor with multiple sclerosis, enrolled in a pregnancy study.

The J gene is TRBJ2-2, the V gene TRBV6-6, with 13 bases matching TRBD2. The CDR3 is 15 residues long. V lost 6 bases to trimming and J lost 10 bases; unmatched junction nucleotides: 8. Germline CDR1 reads MNHNY; CDR2 reads SVGAGI (reference sequence). The CDR3 loop reads CASRWTSGSFKELFF. In DNA, the CDR3 is TGTGCCAGCAGATGGACTAGCGGGAGTTTCAAGGAGCTGTTTTTT.

This chain joins TRBV28 and TRBJ2-1; 9 nucleotides line up with TRBD2. Germline values: CDR1 MDHEN, CDR2 SYDVKM. The ends lost 6 bases at V and 5 bases at J; junction bases unmatched: 11. This CDR3 comprises 16 residues. The CDR3 protein is CASRPMTSGYNNEQFF. In DNA form, the CDR3 reads TGTGCCAGCAGGCCCATGACTAGCGGCTATAACAATGAGCAGTTCTTC.

In DNA, the CDR3 is TGTGCCAGCAGTTCCGGGACTGGGGCCAACGTCCTGACTTTC. It yields the protein CASSSGTGANVLTF. V is TRBV27 and J is TRBJ2-6, with D possibly TRBD2 on 5 matching bases. With 4 bases removed from V and 2 bases from J, the gap between germline ends came to 6 bases. The CDR3 is made up of 14 amino acids. The germline CDR1 and CDR2 sequences are MNHEY and SMNVEV (reference sequence).

V is TRBV19 and J is TRBJ2-1, with TRBD2 matching over 8 bases. Losses at the gene ends were 10 bases for V and 3 bases for J; bases not matched to a gene: 29. The CDR3 has 21 residues. Germline CDR1 reads LNHDA; CDR2 reads SQIVND (reference sequence). The CDR3 nucleotides read TGTGCCACCAACCCAGCGGGAGCGAGATTGAACAAAATGACAGACTACAATGAGCAGTTCTTC. The encoded protein is CATNPAGARLNKMTDYNEQFF.

The V call is TRBV2, the J call TRBJ2-7, with 7 bases matching TRBD2. The CDR3 runs to 14 residues. Per the germline V gene, CDR1 is SNHLY and CDR2 is FYNNEI. The V gene end was trimmed by 11 bases and the J gene end by 2 bases; junction bases not matched to a gene: 12. The CDR3 here is CAGGGSGGPYEQYF. CDR3 in DNA: TGTGCCGGGGGGGGAAGCGGCGGCCCCTACGAGCAGTACTTC.

This clone was counted a few times. The chain joins TRBV7-9 to TRBJ1-2; 8 bases are a match to TRBD1. V was clipped by 2 bases and J by 13 bases; unmatched bases: 9. The CDR3 is 13 amino acids. Germline V CDR1 and CDR2: SEHNR, FQNEAQ (reference sequence). CDR3 loop: CASSLSGTGGFTF. Here the CDR3 DNA reads TGTGCCAGCAGCTTATCCGGGACAGGCGGATTCACCTTC.

This sequence joins TRBV10-3 and TRBJ2-7; D may be TRBD2 (5 bases). The CDR3 contains 15 residues. Germline values: CDR1 ENHRY, CDR2 SYGVKD. The V end lost 6 bases, the J end lost 3 bases, and 18 bases lay between the germline ends. In DNA, the CDR3 is TGTGCCATCAGCCCCTCCCCGATCGGGGTCTACGAGCAGTACTTC. Protein: CAISPSPIGVYEQYF.

This chain links TRBV6-1 with TRBJ1-2; D remains unclear. Germline CDR1 MNHNS, CDR2 SASEGT. The CDR3 sequence is 11 residues long. Deletions cut 4 bases from V and 4 bases from J, with 4 bases between. The CDR3 here is CASSVSYGYTF. The CDR3, as DNA: TGTGCCAGCAGTGTGAGCTATGGCTACACCTTC.

The rearrangement joins TRBV19 to TRBJ1-4; unclear D gene. The CDR3 runs to 14 residues. The V gene's germline CDR1 is LNHDA and CDR2 SQIVND (reference sequence). Trimming stripped 2 bases from V and 6 bases from J, with 10 bases between. CDR3 region: CASSIPVPDEKLFF. DNA of the CDR3: TGTGCCAGTAGTATACCGGTCCCGGATGAAAAACTGTTTTTT.

The rearrangement uses TRBV29-1 and TRBJ2-2; the match to TRBD1 covers 8 bases. CDR1 SQVTM and CDR2 ANQGSEA come from the germline V gene. The CDR3 is 16 residues long. Trimming at V came to 6 bases and at J to 6 bases, leaving 15 bases not matched to a gene. The CDR3 region is CSVLFIQGVPPGELFF. The CDR3 DNA reads as TGCAGCGTCTTATTTATACAGGGGGTACCGCCCGGGGAGCTGTTTTTT.

J is TRBJ1-4 and V is TRBV4-3; D call uncertain. Germline-derived CDR1 and CDR2 are LGHNA and YSLEER. Trimming removed 0 bases from V and 6 bases from J, with 14 bases in between. This CDR3 region has 16 residues. The CDR3 DNA sequence: TGCGCCAGCAGCCAAGAGGGAGGGTCATGGGATGAAAAACTGTTTTTT. It encodes CASSQEGGSWDEKLFF.

The chain links TRBV5-1 to TRBJ1-3; 9 bases line up with TRBD1. The CDR3 has 15 amino acids. J lost 2 bases, V lost 4 bases, and 4 bases had no gene match. Germline-derived CDR1 and CDR2 are SGHRS and YFSETQ. The CDR3 loop is CASSAGTGTGNTIYF. The CDR3 nucleotides are TGCGCCAGCAGCGCCGGGACAGGGACTGGAAACACCATATATTTT.

V gene TRBV27 combines with J gene TRBJ2-7; 12 bases map to TRBD2. Germline CDR1 and CDR2: MNHEY and SMNVEV (reference sequence). The junction had 9 bases not matched to a gene; V was cut back by 3 bases and J by 0 bases. CDR3 length: 18 amino acids. In nucleotides, the CDR3 is TGTGCCAGCAGTTTCCTCGGACTAGCGGGATCCCTCTCCTACGAGCAGTACTTC. This codes for CASSFLGLAGSLSYEQYF.

The rearrangement links TRBV5-6 to TRBJ2-1, with TRBD2 matching 11 bases. This CDR3 is built from 16 residues. The V gene end was trimmed by 2 bases and the J gene end by 7 bases; junction bases not matched to a gene: 8. Germline CDR1 is SGHDT and CDR2 is YYEEEE. DNA for the CDR3: TGTGCCAGCAGCTTCGATAGCGGGAGGGCCTTGAATGAGCAGTTCTTC. Encoded protein: CASSFDSGRALNEQFF.

V and J are TRBV7-2 and TRBJ2-2, with 10 nucleotides matching TRBD1. J lost 4 bases, V lost 6 bases, and 5 bases had no gene match. CDR1 SGHTA and CDR2 FQGNSA come from the germline V gene. CDR3 length equals 15 residues. The CDR3 here is CASSIRQGATGELFF. CDR3 bases: TGTGCCAGCAGTATTCGACAGGGGGCCACCGGGGAGCTGTTTTTT.

The chain is built from TRBV9 and TRBJ2-2; perhaps TRBD1 as D (5 bases). CDR3 size: 14 residues. Germline V lookup: CDR1 SGDLS, CDR2 YYNGEE. The V gene lost 0 bases and the J gene lost 6 bases, with 9 bases spanning the gap. Written as DNA, the CDR3 is TGTGCCAGCAGCGTAGAACAGGTTTCCGGGGAGCTGTTTTTT. The encoded protein is CASSVEQVSGELFF.

The CDR3 loop reads CASSLAGQGGYTF. The CDR3 DNA sequence: TGTGCCAGCAGTTTAGCAGGGCAGGGCGGCTACACCTTC. J is TRBJ1-2 and V is TRBV27; D perhaps matches TRBD1 (5 bases). V was shortened by 2 bases and J by 8 bases, with 12 bases between the two germline ends. This CDR3 spans 13 amino acids. Germline assignment: CDR1 MNHEY and CDR2 SMNVEV (reference sequence).

On this clone itself: Compared with germline, one end of the junction differs, possibly owing to a read error. The chain employs TRBV7-7 and TRBJ2-1; 7 nucleotides line up with TRBD1. CDR1 SSHAT and CDR2 FNYEAQ come from the germline V gene (reference sequence). The CDR3 extends over 17 amino acids. The CDR3 spells CASSLGPPTGFDNEQFF. The CDR3, as DNA: TGTGCTAGCAGCTTAGGACCCCCGACAGGGTTCGACAATGAGCAGTTCTTC.

The chain recombines TRBV28 with TRBJ1-5, with 7 nucleotides matching TRBD1. The CDR3 extends over 17 amino acids. The germline CDR1 and CDR2 sequences are MDHEN and SYDVKM. With V trimmed by 3 bases and J by 3 bases, 11 bases remained unmatched. In nucleotides, the CDR3 is TGTGCCAGCAGTTTCCGAGGGGGCAGGGGAAACAATCAGCCCCAGCATTTT. This codes for CASSFRGGRGNNQPQHF.

The rearrangement uses TRBV29-1 and TRBJ1-2, with 7 bases aligning to TRBD1. This CDR3 comprises 13 residues. V lost 4 bases to trimming and J lost 5 bases; unmatched junction nucleotides: 7. Germline V gives CDR1 SQVTM, CDR2 ANQGSEA. The CDR3 sequence is CSVGRGQGYGYTF. In nucleotides, the CDR3 is TGCAGCGTTGGTAGGGGGCAGGGTTATGGCTACACCTTC.

The chain is built from TRBV7-2 and TRBJ1-2; 7 nucleotides align to TRBD1. Germline V gives CDR1 SGHTA, CDR2 FQGNSA. V lost 6 bases to trimming and J lost 7 bases; unmatched junction nucleotides: 8. The CDR3 covers 13 residues. The CDR3 region is CASSNDREAGYTF. The CDR3 bases are TGTGCCAGCAGTAACGACAGGGAAGCTGGCTACACCTTC. Full variable domain (remainder filled in from reference TRBV7-2 and TRBJ1-2): GAGVSQSPSNKVTEKGKDVELRCDPISGHTALYWYRQSLGQGLEFLIYFQGNSAPDKSGLPSDRFSAERTGGSVSTLTIQRTQQEDSAVYLCASSNDREAGYTFGSGTRLTVV.

Written as DNA, the CDR3 is TGCAGCGTTTCTGGGGGAAAGGGACTAGCGGAGGTGGAGTATTTT. Its protein is CSVSGGKGLAEVEYF. This chain joins TRBV29-1 and TRBJ2-3; 11 bases fit TRBD2. J was trimmed by 13 bases and V by 5 bases; bases with no gene match: 17. The CDR3 consists of 15 residues. The V gene's germline CDR1 is SQVTM and CDR2 ANQGSEA.

This chain joins TRBV9 and TRBJ2-7; possible D gene TRBD2, 6 bases. This CDR3 comprises 15 residues. The ends were cut back, 0 bases at V and 7 bases at J, with 17 bases in the middle. Germline values: CDR1 SGDLS, CDR2 YYNGEE. The CDR3 loop reads CASSVEGTSRTEQYF. In DNA, the CDR3 is TGTGCCAGCAGCGTAGAAGGTACTAGCCGGACGGAGCAGTACTTC.